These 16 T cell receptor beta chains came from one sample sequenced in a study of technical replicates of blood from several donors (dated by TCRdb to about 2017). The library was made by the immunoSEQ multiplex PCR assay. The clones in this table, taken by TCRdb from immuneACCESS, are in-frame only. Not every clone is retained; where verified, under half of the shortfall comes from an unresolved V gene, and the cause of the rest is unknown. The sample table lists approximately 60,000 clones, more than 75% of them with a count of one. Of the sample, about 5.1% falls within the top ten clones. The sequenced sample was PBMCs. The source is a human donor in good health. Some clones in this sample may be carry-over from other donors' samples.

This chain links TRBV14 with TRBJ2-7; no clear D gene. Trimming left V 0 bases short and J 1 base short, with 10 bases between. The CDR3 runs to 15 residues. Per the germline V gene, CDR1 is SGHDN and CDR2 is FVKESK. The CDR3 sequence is CASSQDSARSYEQYF. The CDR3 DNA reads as TGTGCCAGCAGCCAAGACTCTGCTAGGTCCTACGAGCAGTACTTC.

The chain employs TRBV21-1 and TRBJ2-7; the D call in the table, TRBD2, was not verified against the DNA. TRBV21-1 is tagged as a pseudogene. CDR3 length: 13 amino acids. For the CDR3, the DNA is TGTGCCAGCCGTCCCGGGACTAGCACAGGGCAGTACTTC. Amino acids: CASRPGTSTGQYF.

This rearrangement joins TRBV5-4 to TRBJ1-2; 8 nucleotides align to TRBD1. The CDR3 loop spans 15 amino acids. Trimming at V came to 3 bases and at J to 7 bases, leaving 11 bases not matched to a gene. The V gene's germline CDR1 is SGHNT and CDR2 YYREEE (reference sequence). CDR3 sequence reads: CASSSLTGETSGYTF. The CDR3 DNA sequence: TGTGCCAGCAGCTCCTTGACAGGGGAAACGAGTGGCTACACCTTC.

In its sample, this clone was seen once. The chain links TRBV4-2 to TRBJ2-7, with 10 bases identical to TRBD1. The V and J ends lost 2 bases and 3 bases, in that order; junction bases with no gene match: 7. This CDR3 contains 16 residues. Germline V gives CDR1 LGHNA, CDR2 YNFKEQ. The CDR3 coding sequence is TGTGCCAGCAGCCAAACCGGGACAGGGGCTGGCTACGAGCAGTACTTC. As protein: CASSQTGTGAGYEQYF.

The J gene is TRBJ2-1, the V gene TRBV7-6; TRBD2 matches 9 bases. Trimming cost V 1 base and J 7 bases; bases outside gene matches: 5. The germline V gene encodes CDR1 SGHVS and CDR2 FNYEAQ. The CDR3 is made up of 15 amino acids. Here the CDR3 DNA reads TGTGCCAGCAGCTTAGTGGGCGGGGGGGCTAATGAGCAGTTCTTC. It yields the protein CASSLVGGGANEQFF.

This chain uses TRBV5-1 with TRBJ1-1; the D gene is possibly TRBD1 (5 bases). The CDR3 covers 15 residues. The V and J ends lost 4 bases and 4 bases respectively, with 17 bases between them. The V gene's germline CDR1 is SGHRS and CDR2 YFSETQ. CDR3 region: CASSLGMGRGTEAFF. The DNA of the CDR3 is TGCGCCAGCAGCCTGGGAATGGGGCGCGGCACTGAAGCTTTCTTT.

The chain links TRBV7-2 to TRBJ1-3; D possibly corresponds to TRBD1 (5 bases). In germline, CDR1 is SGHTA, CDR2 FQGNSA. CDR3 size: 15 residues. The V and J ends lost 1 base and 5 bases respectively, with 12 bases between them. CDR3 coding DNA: TGTGCCAGCAGCTTAGGCCCAGGGAACAGAAACACCATATATTTT. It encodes CASSLGPGNRNTIYF.

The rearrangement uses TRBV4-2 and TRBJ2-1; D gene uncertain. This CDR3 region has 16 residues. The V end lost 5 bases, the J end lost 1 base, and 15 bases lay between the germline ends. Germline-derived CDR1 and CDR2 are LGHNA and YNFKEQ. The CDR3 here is CASSVSLMRSYNEQFF. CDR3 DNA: TGTGCCAGCAGCGTCTCTCTGATGAGGTCCTACAATGAGCAGTTCTTC.

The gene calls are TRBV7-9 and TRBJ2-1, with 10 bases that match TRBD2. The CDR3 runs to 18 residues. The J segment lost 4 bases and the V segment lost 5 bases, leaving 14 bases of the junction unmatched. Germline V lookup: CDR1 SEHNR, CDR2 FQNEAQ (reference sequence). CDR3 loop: CASSPPPRLAGAYNEQFF. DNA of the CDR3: TGTGCCAGCAGCCCCCCTCCCCGTCTAGCGGGGGCATACAATGAGCAGTTCTTC.

CDR3 sequence reads: CASSRVTTYEQYF. In nucleotides, the CDR3 is TGTGCCAGCTCACGCGTCACTACCTACGAGCAGTACTTC. The chain combines TRBV18 with TRBJ2-7; no firm D call. The CDR3 loop spans 13 amino acids. V was cut by 4 bases and J by 2 bases, with 9 bases left in between. Germline V gene sequence: CDR1 KGHSH, CDR2 LQKENI. The entire variable domain, with the rest obtained from reference TRBV18 and TRBJ2-7, is as follows: NAGVMQNPRHLVRRRGQEARLRCSPMKGHSHVYWYRQLPEEGLKFMVYLQKENIIDESGMPKERFSAEFPKEGPSILRIQQVVRGDSAAYFCASSRVTTYEQYFGPGTRLTVT.

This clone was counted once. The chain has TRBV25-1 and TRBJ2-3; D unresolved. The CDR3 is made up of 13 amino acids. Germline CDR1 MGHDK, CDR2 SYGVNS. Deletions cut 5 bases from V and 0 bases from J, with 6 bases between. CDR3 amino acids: CASSPTSTDTQYF. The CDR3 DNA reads TGTGCCAGCAGTCCGACTAGCACAGATACGCAGTATTTT.

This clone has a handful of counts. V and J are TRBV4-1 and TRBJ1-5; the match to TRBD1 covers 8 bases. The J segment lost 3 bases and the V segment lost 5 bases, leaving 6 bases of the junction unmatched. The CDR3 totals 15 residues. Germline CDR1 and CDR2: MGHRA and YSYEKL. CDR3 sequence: CASSSSDRVNQPQHF. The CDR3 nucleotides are TGCGCCAGCAGCTCCTCGGACAGGGTCAATCAGCCCCAGCATTTT.

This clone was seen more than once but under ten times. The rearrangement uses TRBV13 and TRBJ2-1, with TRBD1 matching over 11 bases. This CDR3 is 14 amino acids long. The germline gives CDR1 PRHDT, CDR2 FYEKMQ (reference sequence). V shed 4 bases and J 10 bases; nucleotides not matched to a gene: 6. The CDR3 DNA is TGTGCCAGCAGCTGGGGACAGGGGGGGCGGGAGCAGTTCTTC. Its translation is CASSWGQGGREQFF.

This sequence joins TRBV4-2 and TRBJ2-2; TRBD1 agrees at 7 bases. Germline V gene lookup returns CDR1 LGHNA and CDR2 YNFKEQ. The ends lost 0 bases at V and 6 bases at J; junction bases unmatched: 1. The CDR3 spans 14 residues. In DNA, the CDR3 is TGTGCCAGCAGCCAAGAGCAGGGGGCCGGGGAGCTGTTTTTT. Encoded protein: CASSQEQGAGELFF.

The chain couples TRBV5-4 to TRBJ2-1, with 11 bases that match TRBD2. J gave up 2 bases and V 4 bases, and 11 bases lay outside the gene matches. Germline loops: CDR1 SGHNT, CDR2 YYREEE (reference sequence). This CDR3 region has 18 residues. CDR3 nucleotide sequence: TGTGCCAGCAGCAGAATTCCCGGGACTAGCGGTACCTACAATGAGCAGTTCTTC. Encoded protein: CASSRIPGTSGTYNEQFF.

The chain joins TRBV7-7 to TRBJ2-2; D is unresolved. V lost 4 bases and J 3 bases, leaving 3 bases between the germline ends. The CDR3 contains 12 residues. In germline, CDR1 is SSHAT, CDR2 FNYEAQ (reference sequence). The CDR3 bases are TGTGCCAGCAGCTCCTACACCGGGGAGCTGTTTTTT. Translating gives CASSSYTGELFF.